What follows is one T cell receptor beta chain and its context. Only in-frame clones appear in the TCRdb table, and some are missing; sequencing was by immunoSEQ multiplex PCR. The sample has 95,000 to 150,000 clones, approximately 90% seen once. The sample comes from a study of cytomegalovirus exposure and HLA in healthy donors. On the study more broadly: The 650 to 850 first-cohort repertoires and the roughly 120 validation repertoires shared the same platform, a later analysis reported.

The germline V gene has CDR1 SGHNT and CDR2 YYREEE (reference sequence). The length of the CDR3 is 17 residues. J gave up 0 bases and V 0 bases, and 5 bases lay outside the gene matches. Sequencing was carried out using PBMCs. This receptor was identified in a young woman in good health and CMV-seronegative. The genes are TRBV5-4 and TRBJ2-1; 8 bases agree with TRBD2. The CDR3 DNA reads TGTGCCAGCAGCTTGGGTCCAGCGGGAGACTCCTACAATGAGCAGTTCTTC. It is translated as CASSLGPAGDSYNEQFF. Full variable domain (remainder filled in from reference TRBV5-4 and TRBJ2-1): ETGVTQSPTHLIKTRGQQVTLRCSSQSGHNTVSWYQQALGQGPQFIFQYYREEENGRGNFPPRFSGLQFPNYSSELNVNALELDDSALYLCASSLGPAGDSYNEQFFGPGTRLTVL.